A selection of T cell receptor beta chains follows, all from one sample in a study of OX40 agonist ivuxolimab in advanced cancers. Clones were read by immunoSEQ multiplex PCR, and TCRdb kept only the in-frame ones, dropping some. The sample records about 44,000 clones, approximately 80% being singletons. The sample was CD4+ or CD8+ T cells sorted from blood, taken in a trial of the OX40 agonist ivuxolimab. These receptors all stem from an adult with an advanced solid tumor such as melanoma, head and neck, liver or kidney cancer. CDR3s leave out the opening cysteine and the closing phenylalanine or tryptophan. The order of the fields is V gene, J gene, D gene, CDR3 protein. A D gene is named only where the DNA matches it firmly.

>TRBV19|TRBJ2-1|TRBD2
ASKGLAGRDEQF
>TRBV11-2|TRBJ2-7|NA
ASSLEGAGEQY
>TRBV5-4|TRBJ1-1|NA
ASSSGTSIAGLTEAF
>TRBV6-5|TRBJ2-7|TRBD1
ASSFGTGSYEQY
>TRBV15|TRBJ1-2|TRBD1
ATGQGNYGYT
>TRBV28|TRBJ1-2|TRBD1
ASSQGTGAPYGYT
>TRBV9|TRBJ1-2|TRBD1
ASSVDGTAYGYT
>TRBV7-2|TRBJ2-5|TRBD2
ASSPSSGVQETQY
>TRBV28|TRBJ1-5|NA
ASSLVSRGAQPQH
>TRBV7-3|TRBJ2-1|NA
ASSLTRGGSNEQF
>TRBV6-1|TRBJ2-5|NA
ASQVGVKETQY
>TRBV7-6|TRBJ2-7|NA
ASSLVGDRSYEQY
>TRBV2|TRBJ2-2|NA
ASRPNEGGANTGELF
>TRBV5-1|TRBJ2-5|TRBD1
ASSLATGVETQY
>TRBV9|TRBJ1-2|NA
ASSPRGEDYGYT
>TRBV4-1|TRBJ2-7|NA
ASSRTIPPYEQY
>TRBV2|TRBJ2-7|NA
ASTPTGLAYEQY
>TRBV7-9|TRBJ1-1|NA
ASSPAGIFEAF
>TRBV18|TRBJ1-2|NA
ASSPERGHGYT
>TRBV19|TRBJ1-2|TRBD1
ASSPRQGMFYGYT
>TRBV7-6|TRBJ2-2|NA
ASSSTNTGELF
>TRBV28|TRBJ1-2|NA
ASSSGVLRGYT
>TRBV4-2|TRBJ1-2|NA
ASSQLDISGSYGYT
>TRBV5-1|TRBJ2-5|NA
ASSVEETQY
>TRBV11-3|TRBJ2-5|TRBD2
ASSLGTSGEETQY
>TRBV7-9|TRBJ2-7|NA
ASSLEGISRDEQY
>TRBV18|TRBJ2-7|NA
ASSPKDEQY
>TRBV4-2|TRBJ1-5|NA
ASSQGGHSQQPQH